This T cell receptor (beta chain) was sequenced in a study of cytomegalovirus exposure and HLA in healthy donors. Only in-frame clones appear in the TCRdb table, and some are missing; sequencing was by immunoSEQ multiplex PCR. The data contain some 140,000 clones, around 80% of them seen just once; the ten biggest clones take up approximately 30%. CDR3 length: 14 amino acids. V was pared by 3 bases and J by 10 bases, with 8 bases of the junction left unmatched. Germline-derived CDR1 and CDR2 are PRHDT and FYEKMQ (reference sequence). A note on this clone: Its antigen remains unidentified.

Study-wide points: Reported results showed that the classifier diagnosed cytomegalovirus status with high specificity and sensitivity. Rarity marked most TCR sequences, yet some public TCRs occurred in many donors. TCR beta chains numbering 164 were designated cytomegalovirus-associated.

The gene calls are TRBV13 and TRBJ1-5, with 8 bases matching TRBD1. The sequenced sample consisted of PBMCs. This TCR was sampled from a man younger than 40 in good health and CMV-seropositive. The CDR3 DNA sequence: TGTGCCAGCAGCTTCTTTGGACAGGGTTCACCCCAGCATTTT. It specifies CASSFFGQGSPQHF.